The rows below give T cell receptor beta chains drawn from one sample of a study of blood T cell repertoires in COVID-19. Only in-frame clones appear in the TCRdb table, and some are missing; sequencing was by immunoSEQ multiplex PCR. Here the sample spans 200,000 to 250,000 clones, around 80% being singletons. The sequenced sample consisted of peripheral blood. Receptor source: a young woman with acute or convalescent COVID-19. The CDR3 runs from the conserved cysteine through the conserved F or W. Each record gives: V gene, D gene, clone size, J gene, CDR3 protein, CDR3 DNA. A D gene is named only where the DNA matches it firmly. Only some rows state a clone size, as once, few, many or a class for expanded clones.

v_call: TRBV30; d_call: NA; clone_size: NA; j_call: TRBJ2-7; cdr3_aa: CAWIAQGLREQYF; cdr3_nt: TGTGCCTGGATCGCCCAGGGTTTGCGCGAGCAGTACTTC
v_call: TRBV18; d_call: NA; clone_size: NA; j_call: TRBJ2-7; cdr3_aa: CASSPKGGSEQYF; cdr3_nt: TGTGCCAGCTCACCTAAGGGGGGGAGCGAGCAGTACTTC
v_call: TRBV9; d_call: NA; clone_size: once; j_call: TRBJ2-6; cdr3_aa: CASSPRTPSGANVLTF; cdr3_nt: TGTGCCAGCAGCCCCCGGACACCGTCTGGGGCCAACGTCCTGACTTTC
v_call: TRBV5-1; d_call: TRBD1; clone_size: NA; j_call: TRBJ2-4; cdr3_aa: CASSSRTGEGKGDIQYF; cdr3_nt: TGCGCCAGCAGTTCGCGGACAGGGGAGGGGAAAGGGGACATTCAGTACTTC
v_call: TRBV6-5; d_call: NA; clone_size: NA; j_call: TRBJ2-3; cdr3_aa: CASSYSAGRTDTQYF; cdr3_nt: TGTGCCAGCAGTTACTCGGCGGGGCGCACAGATACGCAGTATTTT
v_call: TRBV10-3; d_call: NA; clone_size: NA; j_call: TRBJ2-7; cdr3_aa: CAISEDLAYEQYF; cdr3_nt: TGTGCCATCAGCGAAGATCTAGCCTACGAGCAGTACTTC
v_call: TRBV5-1; d_call: TRBD2; clone_size: NA; j_call: TRBJ2-1; cdr3_aa: CASSLDGLAGLNEQFF; cdr3_nt: TGCGCCAGCAGCTTGGACGGACTAGCGGGACTCAATGAGCAGTTCTTC
v_call: TRBV6-2/TRBV6-3; d_call: TRBD2; clone_size: NA; j_call: TRBJ2-3; cdr3_aa: CASSYAASGDTQYF; cdr3_nt: TGTGCCAGCAGTTACGCGGCTAGCGGTGATACGCAGTATTTT
v_call: TRBV30; d_call: TRBD1; clone_size: NA; j_call: TRBJ1-2; cdr3_aa: CAWRDGQVNYGYTF; cdr3_nt: TGTGCCTGGAGGGACGGACAGGTCAACTATGGCTACACCTTC
v_call: TRBV29-1; d_call: TRBD2; clone_size: NA; j_call: TRBJ2-7; cdr3_aa: CSVDGAGGSYEQYF; cdr3_nt: TGCAGCGTTGATGGAGCGGGAGGGTCCTACGAGCAGTACTTC
v_call: TRBV29-1; d_call: TRBD1; clone_size: few; j_call: TRBJ1-1; cdr3_aa: CSVYRQGRTEAFF; cdr3_nt: TGCAGCGTTTATAGACAGGGGCGGACTGAAGCTTTCTTT
v_call: TRBV5-1; d_call: TRBD2; clone_size: NA; j_call: TRBJ2-1; cdr3_aa: CASSLASSGRAGEQFF; cdr3_nt: TGCGCCAGCAGCTTGGCCTCCAGCGGGAGGGCTGGTGAGCAGTTCTTC
v_call: TRBV15; d_call: TRBD1; clone_size: once; j_call: TRBJ2-7; cdr3_aa: CATSLDRAYEQYF; cdr3_nt: TGTGCCACCAGCCTTGACAGGGCCTACGAGCAGTACTTC
v_call: TRBV12-3/TRBV12-4; d_call: NA; clone_size: once; j_call: TRBJ2-3; cdr3_aa: CASRSGLTQYF; cdr3_nt: TGTGCCAGCAGATCGGGACTTACGCAGTATTTT
v_call: TRBV4-3; d_call: NA; clone_size: NA; j_call: TRBJ1-6; cdr3_aa: CASSQDIWRETYNSPLHF; cdr3_nt: TGCGCCAGCAGCCAAGATATTTGGAGGGAGACCTATAATTCACCCCTCCACTTT
v_call: TRBV9; d_call: NA; clone_size: NA; j_call: TRBJ1-2; cdr3_aa: CASSVRDTHFGYTF; cdr3_nt: TGTGCCAGCAGCGTCCGGGACACTCACTTTGGCTACACCTTC
v_call: TRBV2; d_call: NA; clone_size: NA; j_call: TRBJ1-5; cdr3_aa: CASRNYRENQPQHF; cdr3_nt: TGTGCCAGCAGGAATTACAGGGAGAATCAGCCCCAGCATTTT
v_call: TRBV7-3; d_call: NA; clone_size: NA; j_call: TRBJ1-1; cdr3_aa: CASSPTGNTEAFF; cdr3_nt: TGTGCCAGCAGCCCGACAGGAAACACTGAAGCTTTCTTT
v_call: TRBV30; d_call: TRBD1; clone_size: NA; j_call: TRBJ2-3; cdr3_aa: CAWEGQGIVPYDTQYF; cdr3_nt: TGTGCCTGGGAAGGACAGGGAATAGTTCCGTACGATACGCAGTATTTT
v_call: TRBV15; d_call: NA; clone_size: NA; j_call: TRBJ2-7; cdr3_aa: CATSSPRGMRVEQYF; cdr3_nt: TGTGCCACCAGCTCACCCCGAGGCATGAGAGTCGAGCAGTACTTC
v_call: TRBV10-3; d_call: TRBD1; clone_size: NA; j_call: TRBJ1-2; cdr3_aa: CAISSQGAAGYTF; cdr3_nt: TGTGCCATCAGTTCACAGGGGGCGGCTGGCTACACCTTC
v_call: TRBV6-5; d_call: TRBD1; clone_size: once; j_call: TRBJ1-2; cdr3_aa: CASSYTGGINYGYTF; cdr3_nt: TGTGCCAGCAGTTATACAGGGGGCATCAACTATGGCTACACCTTC
v_call: TRBV4-3; d_call: TRBD1; clone_size: NA; j_call: TRBJ1-2; cdr3_aa: CASSLRQGHGYTF; cdr3_nt: TGCGCCAGCAGCCTTAGACAGGGCCATGGCTACACCTTC
v_call: TRBV7-9; d_call: NA; clone_size: NA; j_call: TRBJ2-5; cdr3_aa: CASSPVVGRGETQYF; cdr3_nt: TGTGCCAGCAGCCCCGTCGTGGGGCGGGGAGAGACCCAGTACTTC
v_call: TRBV19; d_call: TRBD2; clone_size: NA; j_call: TRBJ2-1; cdr3_aa: CASKGLVYNEQFF; cdr3_nt: TGTGCCAGTAAGGGACTAGTGTACAATGAGCAGTTCTTC
v_call: TRBV5-1; d_call: TRBD2; clone_size: NA; j_call: TRBJ2-3; cdr3_aa: CASSQGLAGSTDTQYF; cdr3_nt: TGCGCCAGCAGCCAGGGACTAGCGGGGAGCACAGATACGCAGTATTTT
v_call: TRBV30; d_call: NA; clone_size: NA; j_call: TRBJ1-3; cdr3_aa: CAWSPQFSGNTIYF; cdr3_nt: TGTGCCTGGAGTCCCCAATTCTCTGGAAACACCATATATTTT
v_call: TRBV5-1; d_call: NA; clone_size: NA; j_call: TRBJ2-5; cdr3_aa: CASSPLRLGETQYF; cdr3_nt: TGCGCCAGCAGCCCGTTGAGACTAGGGGAGACCCAGTACTTC
v_call: TRBV18; d_call: TRBD2; clone_size: once; j_call: TRBJ2-5; cdr3_aa: CASSLSSGGRETQYF; cdr3_nt: TGTGCCAGCTCACTATCTAGCGGAGGGAGAGAGACCCAGTACTTC
v_call: TRBV13; d_call: TRBD1; clone_size: NA; j_call: TRBJ2-2; cdr3_aa: CASSSRGQGAPDDTGELFF; cdr3_nt: TGTGCCAGCAGCTCCCGTGGACAGGGGGCCCCTGACGACACCGGGGAGCTGTTTTTT
v_call: TRBV27; d_call: NA; clone_size: few; j_call: TRBJ1-2; cdr3_aa: CASRTRRDDYGYTF; cdr3_nt: TGTGCCAGCAGAACGCGTCGGGATGACTATGGCTACACCTTC
v_call: TRBV7-9; d_call: TRBD1; clone_size: many; j_call: TRBJ1-4; cdr3_aa: CASSHRGLEKLFF; cdr3_nt: TGTGCCAGCAGCCACAGGGGATTGGAAAAACTGTTTTTT
v_call: TRBV9; d_call: NA; clone_size: NA; j_call: TRBJ2-1; cdr3_aa: CASSVLQGSYNEQFF; cdr3_nt: TGTGCCAGCAGCGTATTGCAGGGCTCCTACAATGAGCAGTTCTTC
v_call: TRBV12-5; d_call: TRBD1; clone_size: NA; j_call: TRBJ1-2; cdr3_aa: CASGLVLSRDSYGYTF; cdr3_nt: TGTGCTAGTGGTTTGGTACTATCACGGGACAGCTATGGCTACACCTTC
v_call: TRBV4-3; d_call: TRBD2; clone_size: NA; j_call: TRBJ2-7; cdr3_aa: CASSQDQAGGYEQYF; cdr3_nt: TGCGCCAGCAGCCAAGATCAAGCGGGAGGGTACGAGCAGTACTTC
v_call: TRBV4-3; d_call: TRBD1; clone_size: NA; j_call: TRBJ2-3; cdr3_aa: CASSHATWDSRTDTQYF; cdr3_nt: TGCGCCAGCAGCCATGCGACGTGGGACAGTCGCACAGATACGCAGTATTTT
v_call: TRBV4-3; d_call: NA; clone_size: NA; j_call: TRBJ2-3; cdr3_aa: CASSQGGYTDTQYF; cdr3_nt: TGCGCCAGCAGCCAAGGCGGATACACAGATACGCAGTATTTT
v_call: TRBV9; d_call: TRBD1; clone_size: NA; j_call: TRBJ1-2; cdr3_aa: CASSVAPRTGMSYTF; cdr3_nt: TGTGCCAGCAGCGTAGCCCCTAGGACAGGGATGAGCTACACCTTC
v_call: TRBV14; d_call: TRBD2; clone_size: NA; j_call: TRBJ2-7; cdr3_aa: CASSQRGLAGVWEQYF; cdr3_nt: TGTGCCAGCAGCCAAAGGGGACTAGCGGGAGTTTGGGAGCAGTACTTC
v_call: TRBV13; d_call: TRBD2; clone_size: NA; j_call: TRBJ2-1; cdr3_aa: CASSSLAGVNEQFF; cdr3_nt: TGTGCCAGCAGCTCCCTAGCGGGAGTCAATGAGCAGTTCTTC
v_call: TRBV6-2/TRBV6-3; d_call: TRBD2; clone_size: few; j_call: TRBJ2-2; cdr3_aa: CASSPSGRTLIGELFF; cdr3_nt: TGTGCCAGCAGCCCTAGCGGGCGGACTTTAATCGGGGAGCTGTTTTTT
v_call: TRBV2; d_call: TRBD2; clone_size: few; j_call: TRBJ2-5; cdr3_aa: CASKIRGLAGVLETQYF; cdr3_nt: TGTGCCAGCAAAATACGGGGGCTAGCGGGAGTCTTAGAGACCCAGTACTTC
v_call: TRBV27; d_call: NA; clone_size: NA; j_call: TRBJ1-2; cdr3_aa: CASSLSASGGYTF; cdr3_nt: TGTGCCAGCAGTTTATCGGCCTCGGGGGGCTACACCTTC
v_call: TRBV20-1; d_call: NA; clone_size: NA; j_call: TRBJ2-7; cdr3_aa: CSGGVAYEQYF; cdr3_nt: TGCAGTGGGGGGGTCGCCTACGAGCAGTACTTC
v_call: TRBV27; d_call: TRBD1; clone_size: NA; j_call: TRBJ2-2; cdr3_aa: CASANPSRGYTGELFF; cdr3_nt: TGTGCCAGCGCAAACCCCTCCAGGGGGTACACCGGGGAGCTGTTTTTT
v_call: TRBV28; d_call: NA; clone_size: NA; j_call: TRBJ1-1; cdr3_aa: CASSFNGGGVDLAFF; cdr3_nt: TGTGCCAGCAGTTTTAACGGAGGTGGCGTGGACTTGGCTTTCTTT
v_call: TRBV2; d_call: TRBD1; clone_size: NA; j_call: TRBJ2-5; cdr3_aa: CASSAGTGETQYF; cdr3_nt: TGTGCCAGCAGTGCCGGGACAGGGGAGACCCAGTACTTC
v_call: TRBV3-1/TRBV3-2; d_call: TRBD2; clone_size: NA; j_call: TRBJ2-7; cdr3_aa: CASSPIAGAYEQYF; cdr3_nt: TGTGCCAGCAGCCCCATAGCGGGAGCCTACGAGCAGTACTTC
v_call: TRBV28; d_call: NA; clone_size: NA; j_call: TRBJ2-5; cdr3_aa: CASSLAQETQYF; cdr3_nt: TGTGCCAGCAGCCTAGCCCAAGAGACCCAGTACTTC
v_call: TRBV19; d_call: TRBD1; clone_size: NA; j_call: TRBJ2-7; cdr3_aa: CATSQTGGKYEQYF; cdr3_nt: TGTGCCACGAGTCAGACAGGGGGCAAGTACGAGCAGTACTTC
v_call: TRBV4-3; d_call: NA; clone_size: NA; j_call: TRBJ1-5; cdr3_aa: CASRIWRNSNQPQHF; cdr3_nt: TGCGCCAGCAGGATTTGGAGGAATAGCAATCAGCCCCAGCATTTT
v_call: TRBV28; d_call: NA; clone_size: once; j_call: TRBJ1-1; cdr3_aa: CASKELNTEAFF; cdr3_nt: TGTGCCAGTAAGGAGCTGAACACTGAAGCTTTCTTT
v_call: TRBV9; d_call: TRBD1; clone_size: NA; j_call: TRBJ2-5; cdr3_aa: CASSVVVAGGRETQYF; cdr3_nt: TGTGCCAGCAGCGTAGTGGTGGCAGGGGGTAGGGAGACCCAGTACTTC
v_call: TRBV10-2; d_call: NA; clone_size: NA; j_call: TRBJ1-6; cdr3_aa: CASSESTEPLHF; cdr3_nt: TGCGCCAGCAGTGAGTCAACAGAACCCCTCCACTTT